This TCR beta chain is drawn from a study of tumor-infiltrating lymphocytes in localized non-small cell lung cancer. Points from the study as a whole: Not all patients were TCR sequenced, owing to tissue quantity. Technical variation could not be separated from intratumor heterogeneity here.

The method was immunoSEQ multiplex PCR; TCRdb's version includes in-frame clones alone and lacks a portion of them. The top ten hold 4.3% of the sample, which has 15,000 to 20,000 clones, 70% to 75% seen once. About this clone itself: The target antigen is unknown.

What was sequenced was lung tumor tissue. This receptor was identified in a human donor with non-small cell lung cancer.

The DNA for the CDR3 is TGTGCCATCAGTGTCGGACAGGGTCCCCACACCTTC. This sequence encodes CAISVGQGPHTF. This sequence joins TRBV10-3 and TRBJ1-2; 8 positions agree with TRBD1. The V gene's germline CDR1 is ENHRY and CDR2 SYGVKD. This CDR3 contains 12 residues. The junction had 7 bases not matched to a gene; V was cut back by 4 bases and J by 12 bases.